This TCR beta chain comes out of a study of blood T cell repertoires in COVID-19. The overall study: Whether acute or convalescent, the COVID-19 samples came from the United States, Italy and Spain.

The ends lost 3 bases at V and 0 bases at J; junction bases unmatched: 9. Germline V gene sequence: CDR1 MNHEY, CDR2 SVGEGT. The CDR3 contains 18 residues. The protocol was immunoSEQ multiplex PCR, while the TCRdb copy is restricted to in-frame clones and leaves out a portion. The data hold 300,000 to 450,000 clones, with 80% to 90% observed a single time. The sample taken for sequencing was peripheral blood. The chain links TRBV6-2 or TRBV6-3 to TRBJ2-3; 10 nucleotides match TRBD2. This receptor was identified in a woman aged 55-70 years with COVID-19, enrolled during active disease. CDR3 sequence: CASSYRAGGPGSTDTQYF. The DNA for the CDR3 is TGTGCCAGCAGTTATAGAGCGGGGGGGCCGGGGAGCACAGATACGCAGTATTTT.